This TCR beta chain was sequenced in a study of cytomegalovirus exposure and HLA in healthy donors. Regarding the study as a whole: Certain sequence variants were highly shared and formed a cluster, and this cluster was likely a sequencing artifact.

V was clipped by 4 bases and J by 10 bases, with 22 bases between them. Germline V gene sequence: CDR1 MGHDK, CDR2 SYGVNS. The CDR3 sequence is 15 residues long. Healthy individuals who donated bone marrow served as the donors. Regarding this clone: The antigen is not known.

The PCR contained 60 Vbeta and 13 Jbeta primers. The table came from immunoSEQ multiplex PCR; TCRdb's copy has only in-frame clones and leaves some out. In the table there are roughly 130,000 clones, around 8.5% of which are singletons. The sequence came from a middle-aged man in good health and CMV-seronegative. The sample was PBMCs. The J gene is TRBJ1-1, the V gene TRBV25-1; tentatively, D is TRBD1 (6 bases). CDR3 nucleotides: TGTGCCAGCAGTGTACAGGGTGCCCCAGGAAACGGAGCTTTCTTT. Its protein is CASSVQGAPGNGAFF.